Reported below is one T cell receptor (beta chain). Its specificity is unknown. The CDR3 extends over 14 amino acids. The germline V gene has CDR1 ENHRY and CDR2 SYGVKD. V dropped 11 bases and J dropped 9; count of bases not matched to a gene: 13. PCR amplification relied on 60 Vbeta primers (plus 13 Jbeta primers). The assay was immunoSEQ multiplex PCR, and TCRdb's table has in-frame clones only and misses some. The table records around 140,000 clones, roughly 74% of them present only once. This specimen comes from a study of cytomegalovirus exposure and HLA in healthy donors. Broader study findings: The productive fraction for most TCR beta V segments was about 87% or about 30% in an earlier analysis. Most likely, a cluster of highly shared sequence variants arose as a sequencing artifact. Analyses of presence/absence relied on an assumption of roughly uniform sequencing depth across donors. Specificity of a few CMV-associated chains for CMV antigens was verified in vitro.

Sequenced material: PBMCs. This TCR was recovered from a man aged 35 to 55 in good health and CMV-seronegative. The V and J genes are TRBV10-3 and TRBJ1-6; the match to TRBD1 covers 7 bases. The CDR3 reads CAVQETGNSSPLHF. DNA of the CDR3: TGTGCCGTCCAAGAGACAGGGAACAGTTCACCCCTCCACTTT.